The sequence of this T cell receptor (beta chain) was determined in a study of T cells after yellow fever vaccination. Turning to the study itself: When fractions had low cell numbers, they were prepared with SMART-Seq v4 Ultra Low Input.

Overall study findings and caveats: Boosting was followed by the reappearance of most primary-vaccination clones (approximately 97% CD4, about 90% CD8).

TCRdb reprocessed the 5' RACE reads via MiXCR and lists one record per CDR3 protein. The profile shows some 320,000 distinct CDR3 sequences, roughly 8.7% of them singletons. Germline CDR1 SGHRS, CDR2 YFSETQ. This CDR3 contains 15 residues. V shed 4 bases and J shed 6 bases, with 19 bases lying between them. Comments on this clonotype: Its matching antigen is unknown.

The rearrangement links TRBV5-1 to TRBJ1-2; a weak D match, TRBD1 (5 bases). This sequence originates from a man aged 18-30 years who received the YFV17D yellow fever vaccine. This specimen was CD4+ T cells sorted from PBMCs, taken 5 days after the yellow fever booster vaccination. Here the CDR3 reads CASSTQPGTRDGYTF. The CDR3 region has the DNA TGCGCCAGCAGCACCCAACCCGGGACCAGGGATGGCTACACCTTC.